Listed below are T cell receptor beta chains from one sample, sequenced in a study of beta chain features in type 1 diabetes. Using immunoSEQ multiplex PCR, the repertoire was profiled, and TCRdb retains in-frame clones only, with some absent. This table has more than 250,000 clones, roughly 13% appearing once. Sequenced material: naive CD4+ T cells from blood. These receptors came from a man aged 30 to 39 with type 1 diabetes. CDR3s include the opening cysteine and the closing phenylalanine or tryptophan. The D gene is left open where the match is weak. Some rows mark clone size as missing; the rest say once, few, many or name a class of expanded clone.

d_call: TRBD1; v_call: TRBV2; j_call: TRBJ2-5; clone_size: .; cdr3_aa: CASSEARGTAVAQYF; cdr3_nt: TGTGCCAGCAGTGAAGCCAGGGGGACAGCCGTGGCCCAGTACTTC
d_call: TRBD2; v_call: TRBV7-8; j_call: TRBJ2-1; clone_size: .; cdr3_aa: CASSYASGTYNEQFF; cdr3_nt: TGTGCCAGCAGCTACGCTAGCGGGACCTACAATGAGCAGTTCTTC
d_call: .; v_call: TRBV5-1; j_call: TRBJ2-1; clone_size: .; cdr3_aa: CASSPLYNEQFF; cdr3_nt: TGCGCCAGCAGCCCCTTATACAATGAGCAGTTCTTC
d_call: TRBD1; v_call: TRBV7-3; j_call: TRBJ1-1; clone_size: few; cdr3_aa: CASSTGQGAAEAFF; cdr3_nt: TGTGCCAGCAGCACTGGACAGGGGGCGGCTGAAGCTTTCTTT
d_call: .; v_call: TRBV27; j_call: TRBJ2-3; clone_size: few; cdr3_aa: CAVRELGTDTQYF; cdr3_nt: TGTGCCGTCCGGGAATTGGGTACAGATACGCAGTATTTT
d_call: TRBD2; v_call: TRBV5-1; j_call: TRBJ2-2; clone_size: .; cdr3_aa: CASSRGLAGVSGELFF; cdr3_nt: TGCGCCAGCAGCCGTGGACTAGCGGGAGTTTCCGGGGAGCTGTTTTTT
d_call: .; v_call: TRBV6-1; j_call: TRBJ1-5; clone_size: .; cdr3_aa: CASSERVGAAHSNQPQHF; cdr3_nt: TGTGCCAGCAGTGAACGTGTAGGGGCAGCGCATAGCAATCAGCCCCAGCATTTT
d_call: .; v_call: TRBV29-1; j_call: TRBJ2-1; clone_size: .; cdr3_aa: CSVDRSSYNEQFF; cdr3_nt: TGCAGCGTCGACAGGAGCTCCTACAATGAGCAGTTCTTC
d_call: TRBD1; v_call: TRBV18; j_call: TRBJ2-5; clone_size: once; cdr3_aa: CASSGRQGAEETQYF; cdr3_nt: TGTGCCAGCTCAGGACGACAGGGCGCAGAAGAGACCCAGTACTTC
d_call: .; v_call: TRBV9; j_call: TRBJ2-2; clone_size: .; cdr3_aa: CASSAAITGELFF; cdr3_nt: TGTGCCAGCAGCGCTGCTATTACCGGGGAGCTGTTTTTT
d_call: TRBD1; v_call: TRBV5-4; j_call: TRBJ2-1; clone_size: few; cdr3_aa: CASSLDRGPVNEQFF; cdr3_nt: TGTGCCAGCAGCCTAGACAGGGGCCCTGTGAATGAGCAGTTCTTC
d_call: TRBD2; v_call: TRBV28; j_call: TRBJ2-5; clone_size: few; cdr3_aa: CASGGREGRETQYF; cdr3_nt: TGTGCCAGCGGCGGGCGGGAGGGCCGGGAGACCCAGTACTTC
d_call: TRBD1; v_call: TRBV30; j_call: TRBJ1-1; clone_size: .; cdr3_aa: CARRRDRGVTEAFF; cdr3_nt: TGTGCCCGTCGCCGGGACAGGGGTGTCACTGAAGCTTTCTTT
d_call: .; v_call: TRBV14; j_call: TRBJ2-5; clone_size: .; cdr3_aa: CASSLRRTYQETQYF; cdr3_nt: TGTGCCAGCAGCCTTCGACGGACATATCAAGAGACCCAGTACTTC
d_call: TRBD1; v_call: TRBV5-1; j_call: TRBJ2-1; clone_size: few; cdr3_aa: CASSEQGLYNEQFF; cdr3_nt: TGCGCCAGCAGTGAACAGGGGTTATACAATGAGCAGTTCTTC
d_call: TRBD2; v_call: TRBV28; j_call: TRBJ2-1; clone_size: .; cdr3_aa: CASGLAGGRNEQFF; cdr3_nt: TGTGCCAGCGGGCTAGCGGGAGGGCGCAATGAGCAGTTCTTC
d_call: .; v_call: TRBV7-8; j_call: TRBJ2-1; clone_size: .; cdr3_aa: CASSGRFSDSYNEQFF; cdr3_nt: TGTGCCAGCAGCGGACGGTTTTCGGACAGCTACAATGAGCAGTTCTTC
d_call: .; v_call: TRBV7-2; j_call: TRBJ2-3; clone_size: .; cdr3_aa: CASSPPPDTQYF; cdr3_nt: TGTGCCAGCAGCCCTCCCCCAGATACGCAGTATTTT
d_call: TRBD2; v_call: TRBV4-2; j_call: TRBJ2-1; clone_size: few; cdr3_aa: CASSQVTGTSGRNPFF; cdr3_nt: TGTGCCAGCAGCCAAGTAACCGGGACTAGCGGGAGAAATCCGTTCTTC
d_call: TRBD2; v_call: TRBV10-2; j_call: TRBJ2-1; clone_size: .; cdr3_aa: CASSAPLAGGYNEQFF; cdr3_nt: TGCGCCAGCAGTGCCCCCCTAGCGGGAGGGTATAATGAGCAGTTCTTC
d_call: .; v_call: TRBV20-1; j_call: TRBJ2-3; clone_size: few; cdr3_aa: CSAPNTDTQYF; cdr3_nt: TGCAGTGCCCCAAATACAGATACGCAGTATTTT
d_call: .; v_call: TRBV2; j_call: TRBJ1-5; clone_size: few; cdr3_aa: CASRATGNQPQHF; cdr3_nt: TGTGCCAGCAGAGCAACAGGCAATCAGCCCCAGCATTTT
d_call: TRBD2; v_call: TRBV5-1; j_call: TRBJ2-5; clone_size: .; cdr3_aa: CASSAQGGYQETQYF; cdr3_nt: TGCGCCAGCAGCGCCCAGGGAGGGTACCAAGAGACCCAGTACTTC
d_call: TRBD1; v_call: TRBV28; j_call: TRBJ2-2; clone_size: .; cdr3_aa: CASSGPGTGVRELFF; cdr3_nt: TGTGCCAGCAGTGGACCTGGGACAGGGGTGAGGGAGCTGTTTTTT
d_call: TRBD2; v_call: TRBV27; j_call: TRBJ2-5; clone_size: few; cdr3_aa: CASSLGGSRETQYF; cdr3_nt: TGTGCCAGCAGTTTGGGCGGGAGCAGGGAGACCCAGTACTTC
d_call: .; v_call: TRBV9; j_call: TRBJ2-5; clone_size: few; cdr3_aa: CASSAQGETQYF; cdr3_nt: TGTGCCAGCAGCGCCCAGGGAGAGACCCAGTACTTC
d_call: .; v_call: TRBV19; j_call: TRBJ1-2; clone_size: few; cdr3_aa: CASSSRQFHYGYTF; cdr3_nt: TGTGCCAGTAGTAGTCGACAGTTTCACTATGGCTACACCTTC
d_call: .; v_call: TRBV19; j_call: TRBJ2-1; clone_size: .; cdr3_aa: CASSMAVFNEQFF; cdr3_nt: TGTGCCAGTAGTATGGCCGTTTTCAATGAGCAGTTCTTC
d_call: .; v_call: TRBV2; j_call: TRBJ2-1; clone_size: .; cdr3_aa: CASSETWGHNEQFF; cdr3_nt: TGTGCCAGCAGTGAAACGTGGGGGCACAATGAGCAGTTCTTC
d_call: TRBD1; v_call: TRBV9; j_call: TRBJ1-4; clone_size: once; cdr3_aa: CASSPAPTGKGEKLFF; cdr3_nt: TGTGCCAGCAGCCCGGCCCCGACAGGGAAGGGTGAAAAACTGTTTTTT
d_call: .; v_call: TRBV11-2; j_call: TRBJ2-7; clone_size: few; cdr3_aa: CASSFSRYEQYF; cdr3_nt: TGTGCCAGCAGCTTCTCGCGGTACGAGCAGTACTTC
d_call: .; v_call: TRBV4-3; j_call: TRBJ2-1; clone_size: few; cdr3_aa: CASSQSGTPAEGSYNEQFF; cdr3_nt: TGCGCCAGCAGCCAATCTGGCACCCCAGCGGAGGGCTCCTACAATGAGCAGTTCTTC
d_call: TRBD1; v_call: TRBV14; j_call: TRBJ2-1; clone_size: .; cdr3_aa: CASSQGTVRNEQFF; cdr3_nt: TGTGCCAGCAGCCAGGGGACAGTCAGGAATGAGCAGTTCTTC
d_call: .; v_call: TRBV4-1; j_call: TRBJ2-2; clone_size: .; cdr3_aa: CASSRSLVLSNTGELFF; cdr3_nt: TGCGCCAGCAGCCGTTCACTAGTACTCTCGAACACCGGGGAGCTGTTTTTT
d_call: TRBD1; v_call: TRBV29-1; j_call: TRBJ1-1; clone_size: few; cdr3_aa: CSVRQGAGNTEAFF; cdr3_nt: TGCAGCGTTAGACAGGGGGCAGGAAACACTGAAGCTTTCTTT
d_call: TRBD2; v_call: TRBV5-6; j_call: TRBJ2-7; clone_size: .; cdr3_aa: CASSMGGLAGPYEQYF; cdr3_nt: TGTGCCAGCAGCATGGGAGGGCTAGCGGGACCCTACGAGCAGTACTTC
d_call: .; v_call: TRBV15; j_call: TRBJ1-4; clone_size: few; cdr3_aa: CATGRQELNEKLFF; cdr3_nt: TGTGCCACCGGACGACAGGAGCTAAATGAAAAACTGTTTTTT
d_call: TRBD1; v_call: TRBV11-1; j_call: TRBJ2-3; clone_size: few; cdr3_aa: CASSSRTGSTDTQYF; cdr3_nt: TGTGCCAGCAGCTCCCGGACAGGGAGCACAGATACGCAGTATTTT
d_call: .; v_call: TRBV5-1; j_call: TRBJ2-1; clone_size: .; cdr3_aa: CASSLGGADEQFF; cdr3_nt: TGCGCCAGCAGCTTGGGCGGGGCGGATGAGCAGTTCTTC
d_call: .; v_call: TRBV25-1; j_call: TRBJ2-5; clone_size: few; cdr3_aa: CASSQSGSRETQYF; cdr3_nt: TGTGCCAGCAGTCAATCCGGGAGCCGAGAGACCCAGTACTTC
d_call: .; v_call: TRBV10-3; j_call: TRBJ2-2; clone_size: .; cdr3_aa: CAIRGWTGQNTGELFF; cdr3_nt: TGTGCCATCAGGGGTTGGACTGGTCAGAACACCGGGGAGCTGTTTTTT
d_call: TRBD2; v_call: TRBV28; j_call: TRBJ2-5; clone_size: few; cdr3_aa: CASSPEGLAGGDETQYF; cdr3_nt: TGTGCCAGCAGCCCCGAAGGACTAGCGGGAGGAGATGAGACCCAGTACTTC
d_call: TRBD2; v_call: TRBV18; j_call: TRBJ2-7; clone_size: .; cdr3_aa: CASSPKASGRVYEQYF; cdr3_nt: TGTGCCAGCTCACCGAAGGCTAGCGGGAGAGTATACGAGCAGTACTTC
d_call: .; v_call: TRBV28; j_call: TRBJ1-2; clone_size: .; cdr3_aa: CASRIAGQKEGYTF; cdr3_nt: TGTGCCAGCAGGATTGCAGGGCAAAAGGAGGGCTACACCTTC
d_call: .; v_call: TRBV5-4; j_call: TRBJ1-2; clone_size: few; cdr3_aa: CASSFGTQNYGYTF; cdr3_nt: TGTGCCAGCAGCTTCGGGACACAAAACTATGGCTACACCTTC